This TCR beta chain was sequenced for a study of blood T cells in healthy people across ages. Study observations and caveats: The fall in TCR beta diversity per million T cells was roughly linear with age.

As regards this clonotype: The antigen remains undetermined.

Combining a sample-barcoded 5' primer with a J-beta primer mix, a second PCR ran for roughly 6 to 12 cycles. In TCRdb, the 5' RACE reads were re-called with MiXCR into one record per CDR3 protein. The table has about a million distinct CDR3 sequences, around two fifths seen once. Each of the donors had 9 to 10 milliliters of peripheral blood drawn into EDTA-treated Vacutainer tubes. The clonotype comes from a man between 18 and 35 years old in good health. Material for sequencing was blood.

The CDR3: CASSRGTAKSSYNEQYF. The CDR3 DNA reads TGTGCCAGCAGTCGAGGGACTGCCAAGAGCTCCTACAATGAGCAGTACTTC. The chain combines TRBV28 with TRBJ2-1; TRBD2 might be the D (6 bases). The closer fit of TRBJ2-7 to the DNA end suggests the J call may be wrong. The germline gives CDR1 MDHEN, CDR2 SYDVKM. The CDR3 contains 17 residues.